A single sample gave rise to the 22 T cell receptor beta chains below, sequenced in a study of blood T cell repertoires in COVID-19. Method: immunoSEQ multiplex PCR; TCRdb's copy keeps in-frame clones and lacks some. The table records approximately 30,000 clones, about 85% of them present only once. Sequenced input: peripheral blood. The receptors here all came from a man aged 50 or older with active or convalescent COVID-19.

V usage is TRBV18 and J usage is TRBJ1-5; 7 bases align to TRBD1. The CDR3 extends over 15 amino acids. Germline V gives CDR1 KGHSH, CDR2 LQKENI. The V gene end was trimmed by 6 bases and the J gene end by 7 bases; junction bases not matched to a gene: 12. The CDR3 bases are TGTGCCAGCTCGCGAGAGAGGGGGCGCACGCAGCCCCAGCATTTT. This gives the protein CASSRERGRTQPQHF.

V gene TRBV7-9 combines with J gene TRBJ1-2, with 9 bases fitting TRBD1. J was trimmed by 5 bases and V by 5 bases; bases with no gene match: 12. The CDR3 is made up of 16 amino acids. Germline loops: CDR1 SEHNR, CDR2 FQNEAQ (reference sequence). CDR3 in DNA: TGTGCCAGCAGCCCGAGGACAGGGGAATCCTATTATGGCTACACCTTC. This translates into CASSPRTGESYYGYTF.

The V call is TRBV6-2 or TRBV6-3, the J call TRBJ2-3; D unclear. Trimming removed 6 bases from V and 2 bases from J, with 21 bases in between. The CDR3 extends over 17 amino acids. Per the germline V gene, CDR1 is MNHEY and CDR2 is SVGEGT. In nucleotides, the CDR3 is TGTGCCAGCAGCATCTCTACTAACGGCCCCCCCACAGATACGCAGTATTTT. Translated, it gives CASSISTNGPPTDTQYF.

This chain joins TRBV5-5 and TRBJ2-5; 9 bases agree with TRBD1. This CDR3 spans 14 amino acids. Germline CDR1 reads SGHKS; CDR2 reads YYEKEE (reference sequence). J lost 4 bases, V lost 5 bases, and 6 bases had no gene match. The chain's CDR3 is CASSRQGVGETQYF. CDR3 DNA: TGTGCCAGCAGTCGACAGGGGGTGGGAGAGACCCAGTACTTC. The full variable domain, rest sourced from reference TRBV5-5 and TRBJ2-5, is DAGVTQSPTHLIKTRGQQVTLRCSPISGHKSVSWYQQVLGQGPQFIFQYYEKEERGRGNFPDRFSARQFPNYSSELNVNALLLGDSALYLCASSRQGVGETQYFGPGTRLLVL.

The V and J genes are TRBV6-1 and TRBJ2-3; no definite D call. Per germline, CDR1 MNHNS and CDR2 SASEGT. The CDR3 is made up of 13 amino acids. Trimming pared 2 bases from V and 2 bases from J, leaving 5 bases between. The CDR3 loop is CASSEIYTDTQYF. In DNA, the CDR3 is TGTGCCAGCAGTGAAATCTACACAGATACGCAGTATTTT.

The rearrangement uses TRBV3-1 (or the pseudogene TRBV3-2) and TRBJ1-4; no clear D gene. The CDR3 has 20 amino acids. V gave up 1 base and J gave up 5 bases, with 26 bases separating them. Germline lookup yields CDR1 LGHDT and CDR2 YNNKEL (reference sequence). This chain's CDR3 is CASSQVILHTNDIENEKLFF. The CDR3 DNA reads TGTGCCAGCAGCCAAGTAATTTTACATACGAACGATATCGAAAATGAAAAACTGTTTTTT.

CDR3 loop: CASSPTVPGEPEAFF. The CDR3 DNA follows: TGTGCCAGCTCACCAACCGTCCCGGGGGAACCCGAAGCTTTCTTT. The rearrangement uses TRBV18 and TRBJ1-1; TRBD1 might be the D (5 bases). The V end lost 2 bases, the J end lost 8 bases, and 18 bases lay between the germline ends. CDR3 length: 15 residues. From germline, CDR1 is KGHSH and CDR2 LQKENI.

The rearrangement links TRBV27 to TRBJ1-2, with D possibly being TRBD1 (6 bases). CDR3 length: 14 residues. The germline V gene has CDR1 MNHEY and CDR2 SMNVEV (reference sequence). The germline V and J ends were trimmed by 8 bases and 3 bases, with 16 bases remaining between them. CDR3 nucleotide sequence: TGTGCCAGCCTCCCCAGGGGTCGAGACTATGGCTACACCTTC. Amino acids: CASLPRGRDYGYTF.

This sequence joins TRBV11-3 and TRBJ2-2; no reliable D call. Trimming shortened V by 4 bases and J by 5 bases, and 5 bases separated the two germline ends. The CDR3 covers 12 residues. In germline, CDR1 is SGHNT, CDR2 YENEEA. The CDR3 DNA reads TGTGCCAGCAGCTCCCGTACCGGGGAGCTGTTTTTT. It translates to CASSSRTGELFF.

The CDR3 spells CASSMTGNTEAFF. Written as DNA, the CDR3 is TGTGCCAGTAGTATGACGGGGAACACTGAAGCTTTCTTT. The chain links TRBV19 to TRBJ1-1; D uncertain. The CDR3 loop spans 13 amino acids. In germline, CDR1 is LNHDA, CDR2 SQIVND (reference sequence). Deletions cut 3 bases from V and 1 base from J, with 6 bases between. The full variable domain, rest sourced from reference TRBV19 and TRBJ1-1, is DGGITQSPKYLFRKEGQNVTLSCEQNLNHDAMYWYRQDPGQGLRLIYYSQIVNDFQKGDIAEGYSVSREKKESFPLTVTSAQKNPTAFYLCASSMTGNTEAFFGQGTRLTVV.

The genes are TRBV6-5 and TRBJ1-5, with D uncertain. Germline V gene data show CDR1 as MNHEY and CDR2 as SVGAGI. This CDR3 has 15 residues. V shed 0 bases and J shed 4 bases, with 10 bases lying between them. CDR3 protein: CASSYSTQLNQPQHF. The CDR3 DNA reads TGTGCCAGCAGTTACTCGACACAGTTGAATCAGCCCCAGCATTTT.

The rearrangement joins TRBV27 to TRBJ2-5; 8 bases fit TRBD1. Germline-derived CDR1 and CDR2 are MNHEY and SMNVEV (reference sequence). V shed 5 bases, J shed 4 bases, and the junction held 6 bases outside the gene matches. The CDR3 runs to 14 residues. CDR3 sequence reads: CASSPRTGRETQYF. The CDR3, as DNA: TGTGCCAGCAGTCCCAGGACAGGGAGAGAGACCCAGTACTTC.

The chain links TRBV5-1 to TRBJ2-1; D remains ambiguous. This CDR3 region has 15 residues. Trimming left V 4 bases short and J 0 bases short, with 11 bases between. The germline gives CDR1 SGHRS, CDR2 YFSETQ. The CDR3 nucleotides are TGCGCCAGCAGCGTAGACTCGAGCTCCTACAATGAGCAGTTCTTC. It is translated as CASSVDSSSYNEQFF.

The chain has TRBV13 and TRBJ2-5; 8 nucleotides agree with TRBD2. The CDR3 consists of 16 residues. V shed 3 bases and J 1 base; nucleotides not matched to a gene: 7. The V gene's germline CDR1 is PRHDT and CDR2 FYEKMQ (reference sequence). The CDR3 sequence is CASSFWQRGFQETQYF. DNA of the CDR3: TGTGCCAGCAGCTTTTGGCAGCGGGGGTTCCAAGAGACCCAGTACTTC.

This clone was counted once. The chain carries TRBV6-1 and TRBJ1-3; D not certain. Germline V lookup: CDR1 MNHNS, CDR2 SASEGT. The CDR3 has 12 amino acids. The V end was cut by 2 bases, the J end by 9 bases, with 8 bases between. This CDR3 is CASSELAGTIYF. Written as DNA, the CDR3 is TGTGCCAGCAGTGAATTGGCAGGCACCATATATTTT.

CDR3 residues: CASSGHRDRVQGTIYF. The CDR3 bases are TGTGCCAGCAGCGGTCATCGGGACAGAGTACAGGGCACCATATATTTT. The J gene is TRBJ1-3, the V gene TRBV7-9; 7 nucleotides match TRBD1. J lost 9 bases, V lost 5 bases, and 16 bases had no gene match. CDR3 length equals 16 residues. The germline V gene encodes CDR1 SEHNR and CDR2 FQNEAQ (reference sequence).

The chain employs TRBV2 and TRBJ2-7, with D hard to call. The CDR3 spans 13 residues. Germline V gene lookup returns CDR1 SNHLY and CDR2 FYNNEI. Trimming left V 7 bases short and J 6 bases short, with 16 bases between. The CDR3 region is CASTVAIRSEQYF. CDR3 bases: TGTGCCAGCACTGTTGCAATAAGGAGCGAGCAGTACTTC.

The chain has TRBV6-1 and TRBJ1-2; the D is unclear. Trimming shortened V by 0 bases and J by 5 bases, and 13 bases separated the two germline ends. The CDR3 runs to 15 residues. In germline, CDR1 is MNHNS, CDR2 SASEGT. DNA for the CDR3: TGTGCCAGCAGTGAAGCGCTTCGACGGGAGTATGGCTACACCTTC. It encodes CASSEALRREYGYTF.

The chain employs TRBV11-2 and TRBJ1-2, with a possible D match to TRBD1 (5 bases). Germline lookup yields CDR1 SGHAT and CDR2 FQNNGV. This CDR3 spans 18 amino acids. Trimming shortened V by 5 bases and J by 5 bases, and 27 bases separated the two germline ends. CDR3 amino acids: CASSPPGIWGSPGYGYTF. The DNA for the CDR3 is TGTGCCAGCAGCCCGCCCGGAATCTGGGGCAGTCCAGGGTATGGCTACACCTTC. The variable domain in full, with the rest retrieved from reference TRBV11-2 and TRBJ1-2, is EAGVAQSPRYKIIEKRQSVAFWCNPISGHATLYWYQQILGQGPKLLIQFQNNGVVDDSQLPKDRFSAERLKGVDSTLKIQPAKLEDSAVYLCASSPPGIWGSPGYGYTFGSGTRLTVV.

In this sample, this clone turned up once. The rearrangement joins TRBV5-1 to TRBJ1-1; no firm D call. Trimming stripped 0 bases from V and 7 bases from J, with 13 bases between. The CDR3 totals 14 residues. Germline V gene sequence: CDR1 SGHRS, CDR2 YFSETQ. The CDR3, as DNA: TGCGCCAGCAGCTTGGCGGGATATTCCGGTGAAGCTTTCTTT. Translating gives CASSLAGYSGEAFF.

The chain joins TRBV7-9 to TRBJ1-2, with 11 bases that match TRBD1. V lost 7 bases to trimming and J lost 7 bases; unmatched junction nucleotides: 17. Germline V gene sequence: CDR1 SEHNR, CDR2 FQNEAQ (reference sequence). The CDR3 has 17 residues. CDR3 nucleotides: TGTGCCAGCACCCGCCAGGACAGGGGGCCAGGAGTGGCTGGCTACACCTTC. It is translated as CASTRQDRGPGVAGYTF.

The rearrangement uses TRBV29-1 and TRBJ2-3, with 7 bases matching TRBD2. Germline assignment: CDR1 SQVTM and CDR2 ANQGSEA. The V gene end was trimmed by 3 bases and the J gene end by 4 bases; junction bases not matched to a gene: 7. The CDR3 is 14 residues long. As DNA, the CDR3 is TGCAGCGTTGAGGGGGGGAGACAACCAGATACGCAGTATTTT. Amino acids: CSVEGGRQPDTQYF.